This TCR beta chain was profiled in a study of T cell responses to AZD1222 COVID-19 vaccine. The overall study: Second-dose schedules of about 4 or about 12 weeks were combined.

With respect to this clone: As yet, its antigen is unknown.

Study-wide points: Repertoire collection took place solely once the T cell response had peaked. Following two doses of AZD1222, Spike-specific TCR breadth and depth rose. Regions left unmutated in variants are reportedly the target of nearly half of spike-specific TCRs.

Trimming took off 0 bases at V and 0 bases at J, with 12 bases between the two ends. The CDR3 has 17 amino acids. CDR1 and CDR2 (germline): PRHDT, FYEKMQ (reference sequence). Assay used: immunoSEQ multiplex PCR; TCRdb lists only in-frame clones, some missing. This table holds around 80,000 clones, approximately 91% found once. The rearrangement joins TRBV13 to TRBJ1-3; a weak D match, TRBD1 (5 bases). Sample: peripheral blood, taken on day 0 of AZD1222 vaccination. The receptor was derived from an adult in good health. CDR3 nucleotides: TGTGCCAGCAGCTTAGGTCTGGGACGGAGCTCTGGAAACACCATATATTTT. Translation: CASSLGLGRSSGNTIYF.